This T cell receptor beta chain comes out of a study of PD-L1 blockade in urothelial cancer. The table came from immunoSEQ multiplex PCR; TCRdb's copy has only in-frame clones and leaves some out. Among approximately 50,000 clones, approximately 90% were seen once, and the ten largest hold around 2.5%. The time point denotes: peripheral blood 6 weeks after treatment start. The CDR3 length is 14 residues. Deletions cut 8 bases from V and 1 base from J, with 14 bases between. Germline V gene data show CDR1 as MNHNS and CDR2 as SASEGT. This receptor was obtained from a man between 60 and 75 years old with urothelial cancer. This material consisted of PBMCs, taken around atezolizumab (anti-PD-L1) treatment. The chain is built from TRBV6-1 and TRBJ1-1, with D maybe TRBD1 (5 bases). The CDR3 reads CASGQIRGNTEAFF. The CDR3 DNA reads TGTGCCAGCGGACAAATCCGTGGGAACACTGAAGCTTTCTTT.